This entry lists 8 T cell receptor beta chains sequenced from one sample in a study of blood T cell repertoires in COVID-19. The protocol was immunoSEQ multiplex PCR, while the TCRdb copy is restricted to in-frame clones and leaves out a portion. The sample lists tens of thousands of clones, more than 75% occurring once. Sequenced sample: peripheral blood. The receptor set was obtained from a human donor in a cohort sampled during active COVID-19.

V and J are TRBV6-5 and TRBJ1-2; D call uncertain. The V gene lost 2 bases and the J gene lost 4 bases, with 17 bases spanning the gap. The CDR3 extends over 16 amino acids. Looked up from germline, CDR1 is MNHEY and CDR2 is SVGAGI. CDR3 loop: CASSYGSAGTIYGYTF. CDR3 DNA: TGTGCCAGCAGTTACGGGTCGGCAGGAACAATCTATGGCTACACCTTC.

The rearrangement uses TRBV6-5 and TRBJ1-1; 8 positions match TRBD1. The CDR3 loop spans 14 amino acids. The germline V gene has CDR1 MNHEY and CDR2 SVGAGI. J lost 5 bases, V lost 3 bases, and 5 bases had no gene match. CDR3 sequence (DNA): TGTGCCAGCAGTTATCAGGGGGCATGGACTGAAGCTTTCTTT. Its translation is CASSYQGAWTEAFF.

The chain recombines TRBV5-8 with TRBJ1-2; 11 bases agree with TRBD1. Germline CDR1 is SGHTS and CDR2 is YDEGEE. V trimming: 4 bases; J trimming: 5 bases; junction bases outside the gene matches: 4. CDR3 length: 14 residues. CDR3 DNA: TGTGCCAGCAGCAGGGGACAGGGGGGTTATGGCTACACCTTC. Translation gives CASSRGQGGYGYTF.

The V call is TRBV7-8, the J call TRBJ1-2; D is ambiguous. V was cut by 0 bases and J by 0 bases, with 5 bases left in between. This CDR3 has 14 residues. Germline V gene lookup returns CDR1 SGHVS and CDR2 FQNEAQ. The chain's CDR3 is CASSLARSNYGYTF. CDR3 coding DNA: TGTGCCAGCAGCTTAGCCCGTTCTAACTATGGCTACACCTTC.

The rearrangement joins TRBV19 to TRBJ1-2; TRBD1 matches 11 bases. The V gene end was trimmed by 1 base and the J gene end by 5 bases; junction bases not matched to a gene: 3. CDR1 LNHDA and CDR2 SQIVND come from the germline V gene (reference sequence). This CDR3 has 15 amino acids. The CDR3 nucleotides are TGTGCCAGTAGTATAGGGACAGGGGGCGCGTATGGCTACACCTTC. It is translated as CASSIGTGGAYGYTF.

The gene calls are TRBV7-2 and TRBJ1-2, with 10 bases that match TRBD1. Germline-derived CDR1 and CDR2 are SGHTA and FQGNSA. The CDR3 sequence is 14 residues long. Trimming took 4 bases from V and 4 from J; bases not matched to a gene: 3. CDR3 coding DNA: TGTGCCAGCAGCTCTGGGACAGGGGTCTATGGCTACACCTTC. Its translation: CASSSGTGVYGYTF. Full variable domain (rest looked up from reference TRBV7-2 and TRBJ1-2): GAGVSQSPSNKVTEKGKDVELRCDPISGHTALYWYRQSLGQGLEFLIYFQGNSAPDKSGLPSDRFSAERTGGSVSTLTIQRTQQEDSAVYLCASSSGTGVYGYTFGSGTRLTVV.

This chain uses TRBV7-2 with TRBJ2-5; tentative D call: TRBD1 (6 bases). CDR3 size: 15 residues. Deletions cut 3 bases from V and 2 bases from J, with 13 bases between. The V gene's germline CDR1 is SGHTA and CDR2 FQGNSA. The chain's CDR3 is CASSFAQGPQETQYF. The DNA for the CDR3 is TGTGCCAGCAGCTTTGCACAGGGACCTCAAGAGACCCAGTACTTC.

The J gene is TRBJ1-1, the V gene TRBV3-1 (or the pseudogene TRBV3-2); D unresolved. The ends were cut back, 2 bases at V and 5 bases at J, with 9 bases in the middle. The CDR3 sequence is 13 residues long. The germline CDR1 and CDR2 sequences are LGHDT and YNNKEL (reference sequence). The CDR3 protein is CASSQSAVTEAFF. The DNA of the CDR3 is TGTGCCAGCAGCCAATCAGCGGTTACTGAAGCTTTCTTT.